This T cell receptor beta chain came from a study of glioma-infiltrating T cells. CDR3 length equals 15 residues. V was cut by 5 bases and J by 2 bases, with 16 bases left in between. Germline V lookup: CDR1 SNHLY, CDR2 FYNNEI. This clonotype was seen repeatedly, ten times or more. Using RNA template, CDR3s of TCR alpha and beta were amplified with iRepertoire arm-PCR. TCRdb recomputed calls from the multiplex PCR reads with MiXCR, one row per CDR3 protein. This table holds approximately 4,500 distinct CDR3 sequences, 20% to 25% found once. This chain connects TRBV2 to TRBJ2-7; unclear D gene. The material sequenced was glioma tissue, nonneoplastic brain tissue, or PBMCs (not recorded which). This clonotype was sampled from a human donor with low-grade glioma or glioblastoma, undergoing nonglioma brain surgery, or in good health (not recorded which). Here the CDR3 reads CASSKGESITYEQYF. The CDR3 nucleotides are TGTGCCAGCAGTAAAGGAGAAAGTATTACCTACGAGCAGTACTTC.